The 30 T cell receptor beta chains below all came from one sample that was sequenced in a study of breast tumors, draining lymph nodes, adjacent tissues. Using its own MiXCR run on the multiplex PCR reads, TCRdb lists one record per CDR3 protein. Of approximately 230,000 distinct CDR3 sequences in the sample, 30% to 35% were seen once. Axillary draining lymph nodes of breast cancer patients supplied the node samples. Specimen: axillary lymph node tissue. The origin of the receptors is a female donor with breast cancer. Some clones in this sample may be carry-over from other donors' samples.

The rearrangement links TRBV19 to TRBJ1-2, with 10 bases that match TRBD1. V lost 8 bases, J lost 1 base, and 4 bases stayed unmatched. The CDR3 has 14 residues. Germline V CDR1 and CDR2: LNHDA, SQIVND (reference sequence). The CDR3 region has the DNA TGTGCCAGTGAAGGACAGGGGGGTAACTATGGCTACACCTTC. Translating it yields CASEGQGGNYGYTF.

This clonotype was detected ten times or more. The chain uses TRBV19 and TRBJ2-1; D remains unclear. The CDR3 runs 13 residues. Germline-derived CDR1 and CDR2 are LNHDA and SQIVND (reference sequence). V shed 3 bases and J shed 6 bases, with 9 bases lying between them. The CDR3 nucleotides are TGTGCCAGTAGTATCCCCCCATCCAATGAGCAGTTCTTC. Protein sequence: CASSIPPSNEQFF.

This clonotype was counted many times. DNA for the CDR3: TGCGCCAGCAGCCAACAGGGACAGGGGGTTTACGAGCAGTACTTC. This sequence encodes CASSQQGQGVYEQYF. V usage is TRBV4-3 and J usage is TRBJ2-7, with 11 bases identical to TRBD1. V dropped 2 bases and J dropped 4; count of bases not matched to a gene: 4. From germline, CDR1 is LGHNA and CDR2 YSLEER. The CDR3 covers 15 residues.

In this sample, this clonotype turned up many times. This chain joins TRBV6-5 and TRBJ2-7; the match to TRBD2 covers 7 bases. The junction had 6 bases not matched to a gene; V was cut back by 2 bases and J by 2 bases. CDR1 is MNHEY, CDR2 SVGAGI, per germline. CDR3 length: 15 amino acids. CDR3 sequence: CASSYRASGTYEQYF. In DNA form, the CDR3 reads TGTGCCAGCAGTTACAGGGCTAGCGGTACCTACGAGCAGTACTTC.

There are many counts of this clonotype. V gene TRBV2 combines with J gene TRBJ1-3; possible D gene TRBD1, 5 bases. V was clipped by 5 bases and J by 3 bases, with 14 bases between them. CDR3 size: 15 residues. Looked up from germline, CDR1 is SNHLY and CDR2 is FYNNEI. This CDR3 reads CASSTEGTRGNTIYF. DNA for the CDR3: TGTGCCAGCAGTACCGAGGGGACTCGTGGAAACACCATATATTTT.

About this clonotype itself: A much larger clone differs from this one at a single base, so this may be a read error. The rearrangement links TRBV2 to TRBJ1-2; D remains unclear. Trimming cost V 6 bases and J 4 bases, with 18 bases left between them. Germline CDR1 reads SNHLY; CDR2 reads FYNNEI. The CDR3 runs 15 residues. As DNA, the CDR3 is TGTGCCAGCAGCTTGATTGGGGATTCTAGCTATGGCTACACCTTC. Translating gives CASSLIGDSSYGYTF.

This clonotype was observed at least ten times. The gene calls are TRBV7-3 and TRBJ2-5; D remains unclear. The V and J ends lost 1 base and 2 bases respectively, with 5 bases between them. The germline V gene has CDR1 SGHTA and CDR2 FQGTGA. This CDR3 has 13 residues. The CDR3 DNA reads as TGTGCCAGCAGCTTAATACCGCAAGAGACCCAGTACTTC. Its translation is CASSLIPQETQYF.

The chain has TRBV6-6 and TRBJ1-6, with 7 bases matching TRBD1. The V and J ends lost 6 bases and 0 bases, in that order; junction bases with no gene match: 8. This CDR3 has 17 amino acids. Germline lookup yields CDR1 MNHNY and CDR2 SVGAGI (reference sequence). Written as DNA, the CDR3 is TGTGCCAGCAGGCCGGGACAGCGGAGCTCCTATAATTCACCCCTCCACTTT. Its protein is CASRPGQRSSYNSPLHF.

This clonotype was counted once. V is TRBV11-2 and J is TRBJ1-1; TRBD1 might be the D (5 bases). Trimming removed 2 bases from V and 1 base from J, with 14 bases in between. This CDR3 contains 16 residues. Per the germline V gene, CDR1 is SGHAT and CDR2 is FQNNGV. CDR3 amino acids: CASSLFFGAQNTEAFF. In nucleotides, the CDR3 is TGTGCCAGCAGCTTATTCTTCGGGGCACAGAACACTGAAGCTTTCTTT.

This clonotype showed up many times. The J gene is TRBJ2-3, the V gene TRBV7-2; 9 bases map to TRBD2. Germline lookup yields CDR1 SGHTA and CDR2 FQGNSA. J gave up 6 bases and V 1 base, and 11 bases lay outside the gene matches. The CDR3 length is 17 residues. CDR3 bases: TGTGCCAGCAGCTTAGATCCCCTAGCGGGGTCCGGTGATACGCAGTATTTT. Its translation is CASSLDPLAGSGDTQYF.

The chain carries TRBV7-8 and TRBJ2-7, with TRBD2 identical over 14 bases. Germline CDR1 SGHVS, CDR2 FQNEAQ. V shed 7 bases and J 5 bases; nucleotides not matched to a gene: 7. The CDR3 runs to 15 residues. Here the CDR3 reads CASTLGTSGGNEQYF. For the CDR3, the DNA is TGTGCCAGCACCTTGGGGACTAGCGGGGGAAACGAGCAGTACTTC.

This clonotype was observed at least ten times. This CDR3 is CASSFGGGLLNEKLFF. In DNA, the CDR3 is TGTGCCAGCAGCTTCGGGGGTGGCCTCCTCAATGAAAAACTGTTTTTT. V gene TRBV7-9 combines with J gene TRBJ1-4, with D possibly matching TRBD1 (5 bases). The CDR3 runs 16 residues. With 3 bases removed from V and 5 bases from J, the gap between germline ends came to 16 bases. CDR1 is SEHNR, CDR2 FQNEAQ, per germline (reference sequence).

The CDR3 sequence: CSALGSGGGADTQYF. CDR3 nucleotide sequence: TGCAGTGCTCTCGGGTCGGGGGGCGGTGCAGATACGCAGTATTTT. The V and J genes are TRBV20-1 and TRBJ2-3, with D possibly being TRBD2 (7 bases). CDR1 is DFQATT and CDR2 is SNEGSKA in the germline V gene (reference sequence). CDR3 length equals 15 residues. The V end was cut by 5 bases, the J end by 4 bases, with 19 bases between.

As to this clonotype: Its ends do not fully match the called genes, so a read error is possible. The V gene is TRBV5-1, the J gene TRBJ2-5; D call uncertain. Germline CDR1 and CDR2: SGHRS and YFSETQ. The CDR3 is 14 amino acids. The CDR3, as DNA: TGCGCCAGCAGATTGGGTTCAGGAAAAGAGACCCAGTACTTC. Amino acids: CASRLGSGKETQYF.

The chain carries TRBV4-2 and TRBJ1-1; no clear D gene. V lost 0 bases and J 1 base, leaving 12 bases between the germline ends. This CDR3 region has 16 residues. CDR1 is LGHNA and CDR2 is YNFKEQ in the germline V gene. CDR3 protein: CASSQDLTGWNTEAFF. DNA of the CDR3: TGTGCCAGCAGCCAAGATCTTACGGGGTGGAACACTGAAGCTTTCTTT.

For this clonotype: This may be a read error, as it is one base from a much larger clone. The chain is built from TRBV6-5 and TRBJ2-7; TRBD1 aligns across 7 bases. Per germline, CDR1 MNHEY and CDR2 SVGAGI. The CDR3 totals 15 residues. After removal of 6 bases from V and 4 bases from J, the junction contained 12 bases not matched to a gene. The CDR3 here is CASRATRQGPYEQYF. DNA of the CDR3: TGTGCCAGCAGAGCGACTCGACAGGGACCTTACGAGCAGTACTTC.

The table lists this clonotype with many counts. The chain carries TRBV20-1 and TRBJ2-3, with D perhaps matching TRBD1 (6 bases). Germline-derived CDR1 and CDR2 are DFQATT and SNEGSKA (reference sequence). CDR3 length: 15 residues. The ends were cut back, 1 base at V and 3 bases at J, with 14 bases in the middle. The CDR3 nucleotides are TGCAGTGCTAGAGCCCGACAGGAAGGGACAGATACGCAGTATTTT. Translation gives CSARARQEGTDTQYF.

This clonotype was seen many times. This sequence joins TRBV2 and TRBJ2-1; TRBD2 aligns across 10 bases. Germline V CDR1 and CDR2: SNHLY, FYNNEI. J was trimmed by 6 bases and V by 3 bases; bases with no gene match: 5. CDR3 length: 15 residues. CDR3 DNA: TGTGCCAGCAGTGATGCGCTAGCGGGGGTCAATGAGCAGTTCTTC. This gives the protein CASSDALAGVNEQFF.

This CDR3 is CASSDRDIYNEQFF. CDR3 DNA sequence: TGTGCCAGCAGTGATCGGGACATCTACAATGAGCAGTTCTTC. The chain couples TRBV27 to TRBJ2-1; weak D call: TRBD1 (6 bases). The CDR3 is 14 residues long. The V end lost 5 bases, the J end lost 3 bases, and 11 bases lay between the germline ends. Germline V gene sequence: CDR1 MNHEY, CDR2 SMNVEV (reference sequence).

Here the CDR3 DNA reads TGTGCCATCAGTGAATCAGGGGAGACCCAGTACTTC. Amino acids: CAISESGETQYF. This chain uses TRBV10-3 with TRBJ2-5, with a possible D match to TRBD1 (5 bases). Germline V gene lookup returns CDR1 ENHRY and CDR2 SYGVKD. The CDR3 extends over 12 amino acids. The ends were cut back, 3 bases at V and 5 bases at J, with 7 bases in the middle.

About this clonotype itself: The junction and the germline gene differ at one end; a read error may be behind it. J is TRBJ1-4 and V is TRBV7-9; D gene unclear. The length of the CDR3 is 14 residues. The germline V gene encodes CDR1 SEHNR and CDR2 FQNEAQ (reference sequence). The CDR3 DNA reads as TGTGCCAGCAGCTTAGCACGGGATAATGAAAGACTGTTTTTT. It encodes CASSLARDNERLFF. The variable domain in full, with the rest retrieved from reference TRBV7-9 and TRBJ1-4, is DTGVSQNPRHKITKRGQNVTFRCDPISEHNRLYWYRQTLGQGPEFLTYFQNEAQLEKSRLLSDRFSAERPKGSFSTLEIQRTEQGDSAMYLCASSLARDNERLFFGSGTQLSVL.

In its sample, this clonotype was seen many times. CDR3: CASSESPALVGGYTF. DNA for the CDR3: TGCGCCAGCAGTGAGTCCCCCGCTTTAGTCGGTGGCTACACCTTC. This chain connects TRBV10-2 to TRBJ1-2, with D unresolved. Trimming left V 0 bases short and J 7 bases short, with 15 bases between. The CDR3 length is 15 residues. Germline V gene sequence: CDR1 WSHSY, CDR2 SAAADI.

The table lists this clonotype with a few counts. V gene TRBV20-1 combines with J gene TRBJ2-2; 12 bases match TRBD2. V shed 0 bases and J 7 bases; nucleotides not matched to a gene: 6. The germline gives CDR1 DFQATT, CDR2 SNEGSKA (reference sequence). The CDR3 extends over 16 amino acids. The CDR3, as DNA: TGCAGTGCTAGAGAACTAGCGGGAGGAGCTGGCGGGGAGCTGTTTTTT. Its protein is CSARELAGGAGGELFF.

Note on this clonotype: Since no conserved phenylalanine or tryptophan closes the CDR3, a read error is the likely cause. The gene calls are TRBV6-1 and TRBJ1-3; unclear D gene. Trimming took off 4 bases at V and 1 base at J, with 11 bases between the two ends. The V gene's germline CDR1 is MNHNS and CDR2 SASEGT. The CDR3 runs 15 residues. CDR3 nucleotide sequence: TGTGCCAGCAGTGCGCGGTCTACTTCTGGAAACACCATATATCTT. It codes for CASSARSTSGNTIYL.

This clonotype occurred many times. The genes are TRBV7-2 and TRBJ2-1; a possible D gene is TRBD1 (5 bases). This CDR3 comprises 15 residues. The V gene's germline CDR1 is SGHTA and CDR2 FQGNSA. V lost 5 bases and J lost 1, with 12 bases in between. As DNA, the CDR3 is TGTGCCAGCAGCCAAACAGGTGATTCCTACAATGAGCAGTTCTTC. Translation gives CASSQTGDSYNEQFF.

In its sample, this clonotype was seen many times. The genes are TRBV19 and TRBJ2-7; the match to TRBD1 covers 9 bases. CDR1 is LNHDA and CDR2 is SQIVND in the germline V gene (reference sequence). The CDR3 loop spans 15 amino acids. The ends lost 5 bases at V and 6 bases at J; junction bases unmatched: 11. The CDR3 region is CASSLTGTGHGEQYF. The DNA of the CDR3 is TGTGCCAGTAGTCTAACCGGGACAGGGCATGGCGAGCAGTACTTC.

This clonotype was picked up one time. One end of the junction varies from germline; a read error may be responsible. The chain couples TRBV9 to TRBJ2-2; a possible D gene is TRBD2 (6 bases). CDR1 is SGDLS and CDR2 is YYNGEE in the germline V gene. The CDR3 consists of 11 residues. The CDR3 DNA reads TGTGCCAGCAGCGTAGTCGGGGGGCTGTTTTTT. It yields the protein CASSVVGGLFF. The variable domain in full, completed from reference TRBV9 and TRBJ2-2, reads DSGVTQTPKHLITATGQRVTLRCSPRSGDLSVYWYQQSLDQGLQFLIQYYNGEERAKGNILERFSAQQFPDLHSELNLSSLELGDSALYFCASSVVGGLFFGEGSRLTVL.

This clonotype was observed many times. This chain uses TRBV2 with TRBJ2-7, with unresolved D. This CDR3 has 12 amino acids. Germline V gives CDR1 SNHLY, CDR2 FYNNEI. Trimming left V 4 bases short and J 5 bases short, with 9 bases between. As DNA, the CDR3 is TGTGCCAGCAGTGTTATCCGGAACGAGCAGTACTTC. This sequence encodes CASSVIRNEQYF.

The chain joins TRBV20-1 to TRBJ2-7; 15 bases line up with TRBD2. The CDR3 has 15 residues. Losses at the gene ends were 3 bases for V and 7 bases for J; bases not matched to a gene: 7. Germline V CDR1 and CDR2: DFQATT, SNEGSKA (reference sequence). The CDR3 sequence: CSASPGLAGGNEQYF. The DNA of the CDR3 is TGCAGTGCTAGCCCGGGACTAGCGGGGGGCAATGAGCAGTACTTC.

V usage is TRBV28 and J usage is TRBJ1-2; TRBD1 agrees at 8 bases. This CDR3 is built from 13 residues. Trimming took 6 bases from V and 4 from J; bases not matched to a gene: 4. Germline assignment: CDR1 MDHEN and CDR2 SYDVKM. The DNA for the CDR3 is TGTGCCAGCAGAACCGGGACAGGCTATGGCTACACCTTC. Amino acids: CASRTGTGYGYTF.